This TCR beta chain was captured in a study of blood T cell repertoires in COVID-19. About the study: Collection of acute and convalescent COVID-19 samples took place in the United States, Italy and Spain.

Authors' processing steps: It was from reference gene primer amplification that nucleated cell counts were estimated. Assay: immunoSEQ multiplex PCR; the TCRdb copy retains only in-frame clones and omits some. For V, J and clone size, that table is used; D and trimming come from the DNA. The sample contains approximately 150,000 clones, roughly 89% of which appear only once. This CDR3 spans 15 amino acids. CDR1 KGHSH and CDR2 LQKENI come from the germline V gene. The V end was cut by 2 bases, the J end by 4 bases, with 14 bases between. This clone was seen once. Sequenced: peripheral blood. The TCR sequence derives from a woman in her forties or fifties with acute or convalescent COVID-19. V gene TRBV18 combines with J gene TRBJ2-5, with D possibly TRBD2 on 6 matching bases. The CDR3: CASSPIASEGETQYF. The CDR3 coding sequence is TGTGCCAGCTCACCAATCGCTAGCGAGGGAGAGACCCAGTACTTC.